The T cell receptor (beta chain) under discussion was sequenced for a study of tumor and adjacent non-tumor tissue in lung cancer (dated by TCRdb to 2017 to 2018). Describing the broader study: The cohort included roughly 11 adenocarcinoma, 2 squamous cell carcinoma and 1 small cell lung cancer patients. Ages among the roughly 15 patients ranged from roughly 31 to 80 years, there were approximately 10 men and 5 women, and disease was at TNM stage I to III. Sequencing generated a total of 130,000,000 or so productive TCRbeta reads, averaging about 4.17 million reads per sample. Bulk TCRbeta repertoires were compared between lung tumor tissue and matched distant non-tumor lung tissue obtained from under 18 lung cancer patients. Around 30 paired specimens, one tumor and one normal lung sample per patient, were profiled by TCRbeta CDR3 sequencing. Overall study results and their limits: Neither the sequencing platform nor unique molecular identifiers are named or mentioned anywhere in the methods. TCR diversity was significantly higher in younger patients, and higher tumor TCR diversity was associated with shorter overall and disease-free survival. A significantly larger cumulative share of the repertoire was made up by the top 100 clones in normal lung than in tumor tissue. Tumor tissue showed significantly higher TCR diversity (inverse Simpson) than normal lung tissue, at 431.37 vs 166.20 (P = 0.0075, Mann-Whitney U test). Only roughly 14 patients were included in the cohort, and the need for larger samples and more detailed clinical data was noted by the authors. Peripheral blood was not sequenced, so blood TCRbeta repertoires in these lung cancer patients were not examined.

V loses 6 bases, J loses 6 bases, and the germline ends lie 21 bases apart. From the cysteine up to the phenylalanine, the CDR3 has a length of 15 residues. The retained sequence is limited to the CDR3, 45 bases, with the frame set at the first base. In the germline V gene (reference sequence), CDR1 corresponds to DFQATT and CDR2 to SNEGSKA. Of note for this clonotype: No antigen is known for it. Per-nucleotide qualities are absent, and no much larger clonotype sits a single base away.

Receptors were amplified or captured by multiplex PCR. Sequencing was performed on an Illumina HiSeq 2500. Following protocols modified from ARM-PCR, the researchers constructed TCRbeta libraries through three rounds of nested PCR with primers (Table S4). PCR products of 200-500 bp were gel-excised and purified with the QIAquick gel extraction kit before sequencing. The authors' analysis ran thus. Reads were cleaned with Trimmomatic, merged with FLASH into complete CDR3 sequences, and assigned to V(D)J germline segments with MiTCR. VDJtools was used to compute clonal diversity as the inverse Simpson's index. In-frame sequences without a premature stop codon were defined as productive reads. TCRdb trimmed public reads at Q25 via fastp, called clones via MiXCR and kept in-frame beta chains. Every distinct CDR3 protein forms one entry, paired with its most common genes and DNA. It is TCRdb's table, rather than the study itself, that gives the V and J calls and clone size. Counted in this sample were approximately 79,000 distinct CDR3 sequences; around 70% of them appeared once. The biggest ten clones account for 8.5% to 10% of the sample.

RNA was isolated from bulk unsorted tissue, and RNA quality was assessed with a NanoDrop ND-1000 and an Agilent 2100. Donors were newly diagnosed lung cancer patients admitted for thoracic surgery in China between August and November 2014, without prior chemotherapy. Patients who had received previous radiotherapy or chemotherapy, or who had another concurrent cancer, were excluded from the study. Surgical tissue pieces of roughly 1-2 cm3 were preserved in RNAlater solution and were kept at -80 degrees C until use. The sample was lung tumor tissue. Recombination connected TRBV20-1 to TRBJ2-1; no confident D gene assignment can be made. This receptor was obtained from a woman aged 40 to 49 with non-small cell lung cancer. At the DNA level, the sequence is TGCAGTGCCCATAGCCTGGCAATACTACTCAATGAGCAGTTCTTC. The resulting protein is CSAHSLAILLNEQFF.